This TCR beta chain was sequenced in a study of PD-1 blockade in classical Hodgkin lymphoma. This table comes from immunoSEQ multiplex PCR, and its TCRdb copy is limited to in-frame clones, with some not included. The data hold roughly 28,000 clones, with 78% observed a single time. In every patient, relapse followed autologous stem cell transplantation, while exposure to brentuximab vedotin differed. CDR1 SGHTA and CDR2 FQGNSA come from the germline V gene. CDR3 length: 14 amino acids. After removal of 3 bases from V and 5 bases from J, the junction contained 4 bases not matched to a gene. The sequence was collected from a human donor with classical Hodgkin lymphoma. The V call is TRBV7-2, the J call TRBJ2-5; 9 bases align to TRBD1. The specimen was peripheral blood mononuclear cells (PBMCs), collected before the second cycle of nivolumab. The CDR3 DNA reads TGTGCCAGCAGCTTGGGGACAGGGAAGGAGACCCAGTACTTC. It encodes CASSLGTGKETQYF.